This TCR beta chain was captured in a study of blood T cell repertoires in COVID-19 (dated by TCRdb to between 2020 and 2021). For context, the study as a whole: The collaborator samples originated in the United States, Italy and Spain and spanned the acute and convalescent phases of COVID-19. The prospective study material was composed of cDNA or gDNA derived from T cells, B-cell-depleted T cells, or PBMCs. The dataset comprised deeply sampled blood TCRbeta repertoires from subjects exposed to, actively infected with, or recovered from COVID-19. The repertoires were released in a freely available public database meant as a resource for research on the immune response to SARS-CoV-2. The samples were drawn from the first 160 participants of the ongoing ImmuneRACE study and from 950 to 1,500 subjects provided by 6 global collaborators. A de-identified subject ID, COVID-19 status, age in years and sex were almost always included in the sample metadata. HLA class I and class II types, where available, came from metadata supplied by the sample provider rather than from assay-based typing.

Samples from volunteer blood donors who had recovered from COVID-19 were contributed by a second Seattle source. Whole blood was collected in K2EDTA tubes by collaborating institutions according to the institutions' own protocols. For TCRbeta analysis, collaborator samples were shipped as frozen whole blood, as isolated PBMCs, or as DNA extracted from either sample type. Trimming takes 0 bases from V and 10 bases from J, and the germline ends sit 18 bases apart. CDR3 length: 15 amino acids, cysteine to phenylalanine. Only CDR3 DNA is held: 45 bases, read in frame from base 1. CDR1 LGHNA and CDR2 YSLEER are derived from the germline V gene. TCRbeta CDR3 regions were amplified from genomic DNA by means of the immunoSEQ Assay, a bias-controlled multiplex PCR. The authors processed their data as follows. The number of nucleated cells in each sample was estimated from the amplification of reference gene primers within the assay. Sequence reads were collapsed and filtered to measure the absolute abundance of every unique TCRbeta CDR3 rearrangement. Productive Simpson clonality was computed per sample as the square root of Simpson's diversity index over productive rearrangements. This is the immuneACCESS table as TCRdb keeps it, with only in-frame sequences that have V and J called. A part of the clones is gone; compared with another copy, unresolved V genes explain less than half, and the rest is unexplained. The DNA was the basis for D and trimming; V, J and clone size are from that table. The sample contains a few hundred thousand clones, roughly 90% of them found a single time. The ten largest clones take up 5% to 7% of the sample.

General conclusions and limits of the study: The quantity of clinical and demographic metadata differed by source and by participant and was supplied without curation.

This clone was seen a handful of times. It lacks a known antigen. Base-call qualities are not available, and no considerably larger clone is one nucleotide away. The V and J segments used are TRBV4-3 and TRBJ1-1; matching of 5 bases hints at TRBD1 as the D gene. The specimen sequenced was peripheral blood. This TCR was sampled from a man aged 18-30 years who had recovered from COVID-19. CDR3 loop: CASSQDVKSGGGAFF. The nucleotide sequence is given as TGCGCCAGCAGCCAAGATGTAAAGTCCGGCGGGGGAGCTTTCTTT.